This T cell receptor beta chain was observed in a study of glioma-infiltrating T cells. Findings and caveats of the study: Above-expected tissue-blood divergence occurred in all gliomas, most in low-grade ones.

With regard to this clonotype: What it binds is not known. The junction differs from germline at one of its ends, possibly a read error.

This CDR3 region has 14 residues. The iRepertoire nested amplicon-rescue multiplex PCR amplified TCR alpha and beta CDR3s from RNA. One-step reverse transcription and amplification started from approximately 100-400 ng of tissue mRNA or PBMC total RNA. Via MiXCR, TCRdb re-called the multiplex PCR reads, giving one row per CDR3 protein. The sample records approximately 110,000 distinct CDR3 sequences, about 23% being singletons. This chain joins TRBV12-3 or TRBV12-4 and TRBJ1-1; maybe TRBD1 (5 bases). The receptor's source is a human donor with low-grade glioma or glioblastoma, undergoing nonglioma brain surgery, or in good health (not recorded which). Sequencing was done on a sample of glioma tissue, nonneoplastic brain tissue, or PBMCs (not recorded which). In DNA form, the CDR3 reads TGTGCCAGCAGTTTACACCGGGAGGACACTGAAGATTTCTTT. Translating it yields CASSLHREDTEDFF.